This T cell receptor (beta chain) was retrieved from a study of beta chain features in type 1 diabetes. Study conclusions and caveats: The study found moderately but significantly shorter TCRB CDR3s in all four CD4+ subsets of Type 1 diabetes patients.

Stem cell-like memory, regulatory, central memory and naive CD4+ cells were sorted via CD45RO/CCR7/CD25/CD127/CD95/CD27. Every sorted population was more than 98% pure. V lost 1 base and J lost 3, with 16 bases in between. The CDR3 extends over 16 amino acids. CDR1 and CDR2 from the germline V gene are SNHLY and FYNNEI. Expressed TCRB transcripts were sequenced after all isolated RNA was converted to cDNA. Produced via immunoSEQ multiplex PCR; TCRdb's table is partial and in-frame only. The sample consists of 55,000 to 85,000 clones, approximately 47% of them appearing once. The count of this clone is one. Antigen: not known.

The chain recombines TRBV2 with TRBJ2-7, with D possibly being TRBD1 (5 bases). The specimen sequenced was central memory CD4+ T cells from blood. This TCR derives from a young man with type 1 diabetes. The CDR3: CASSEEGTGNGYEQYF. CDR3 sequence (DNA): TGTGCCAGCAGTGAAGAGGGAACAGGAAATGGCTACGAGCAGTACTTC.